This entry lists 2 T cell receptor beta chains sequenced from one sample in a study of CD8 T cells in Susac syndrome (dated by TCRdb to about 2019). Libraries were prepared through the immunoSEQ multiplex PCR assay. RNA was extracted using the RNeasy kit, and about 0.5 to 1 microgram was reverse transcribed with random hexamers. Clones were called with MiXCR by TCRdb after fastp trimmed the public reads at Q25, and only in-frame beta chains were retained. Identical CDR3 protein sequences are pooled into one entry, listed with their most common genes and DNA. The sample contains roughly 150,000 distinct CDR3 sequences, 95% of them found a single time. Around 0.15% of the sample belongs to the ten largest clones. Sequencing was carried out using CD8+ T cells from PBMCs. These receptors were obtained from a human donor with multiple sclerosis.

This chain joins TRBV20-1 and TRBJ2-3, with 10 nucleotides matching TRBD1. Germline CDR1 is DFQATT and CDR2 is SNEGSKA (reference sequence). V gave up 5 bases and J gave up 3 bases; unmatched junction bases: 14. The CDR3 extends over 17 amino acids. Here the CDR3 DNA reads TGCAGTGCTCGGGGCTTTGGGACAGGGGTGATAACAGATACGCAGTATTTT. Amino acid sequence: CSARGFGTGVITDTQYF.

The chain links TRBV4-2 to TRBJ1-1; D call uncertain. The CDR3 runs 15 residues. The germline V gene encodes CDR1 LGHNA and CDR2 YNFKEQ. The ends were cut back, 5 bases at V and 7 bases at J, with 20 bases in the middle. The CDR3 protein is CASSATLMEGGEAFF. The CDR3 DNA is TGTGCCAGCAGCGCCACCCTCATGGAGGGCGGTGAAGCTTTCTTT.